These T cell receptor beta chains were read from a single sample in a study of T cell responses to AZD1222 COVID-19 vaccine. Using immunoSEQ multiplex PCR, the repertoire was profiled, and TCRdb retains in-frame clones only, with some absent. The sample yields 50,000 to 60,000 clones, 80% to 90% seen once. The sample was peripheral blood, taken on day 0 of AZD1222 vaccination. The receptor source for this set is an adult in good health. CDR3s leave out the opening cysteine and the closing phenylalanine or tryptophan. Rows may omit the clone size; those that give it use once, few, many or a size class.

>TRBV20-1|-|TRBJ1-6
SASPYSSYNSPLH
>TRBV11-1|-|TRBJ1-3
ASSAGQGYNTIY
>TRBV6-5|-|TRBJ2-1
ASSNRGYLINEQF
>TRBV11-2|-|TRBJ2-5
ASSPGERQAQY
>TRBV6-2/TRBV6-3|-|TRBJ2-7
ASSSPGPSGSGEQY
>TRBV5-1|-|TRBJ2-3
ASSLSDTQY
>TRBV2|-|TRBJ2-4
ASSDQAGWGIQY
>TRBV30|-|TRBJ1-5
AWSTGQPQH
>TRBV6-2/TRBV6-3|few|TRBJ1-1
ASSYNSKNTEAF
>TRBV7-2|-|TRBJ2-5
ASSLNGLQETQY
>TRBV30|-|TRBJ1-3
AWTGPHSGNTIY
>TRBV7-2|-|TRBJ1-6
ASSPSRGHNSPLH
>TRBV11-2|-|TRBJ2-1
ASSYLFNEQF
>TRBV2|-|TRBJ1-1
ARTANTEAF
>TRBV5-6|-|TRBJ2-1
ASSPTSGDYNEQF
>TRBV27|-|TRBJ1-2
ASSSSTRSYGYT
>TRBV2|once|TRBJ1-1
ASKVGGTEAF
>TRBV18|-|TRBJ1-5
ASSSTDSNQPQH
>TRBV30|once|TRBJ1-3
AWRLTGTGGNTIY
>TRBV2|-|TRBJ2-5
ASRWQGQETQY
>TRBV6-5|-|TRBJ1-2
ASTPERASYGYT
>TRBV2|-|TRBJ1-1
ASSVEGSTEAF
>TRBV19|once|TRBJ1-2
ASSETGDYGYT
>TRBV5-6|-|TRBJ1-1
ASSLATGVGSEAF
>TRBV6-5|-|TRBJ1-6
ASSYPSGQRLH
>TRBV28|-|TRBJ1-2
ASSESGTGSYGYT
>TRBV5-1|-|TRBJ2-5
ASSRGGSRLETQY
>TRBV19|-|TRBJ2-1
ASSPNGALAGVDEQF
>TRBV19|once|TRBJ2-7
ASSMVSDDYEQY
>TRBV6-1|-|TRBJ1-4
ASSDKQGGWKLF
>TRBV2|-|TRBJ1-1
ASSPQGVAEAF
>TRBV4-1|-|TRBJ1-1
ASSQWGDGYTEAF
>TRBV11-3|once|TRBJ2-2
ASSLNTGELF
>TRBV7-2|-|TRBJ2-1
ASSPGVYRSYNEQF
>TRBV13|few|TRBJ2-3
ASSFLPEGTDTQY